A single sample gave rise to the 22 T cell receptor beta chains below, sequenced in a study of blood T cell repertoires in COVID-19. Data came from immunoSEQ multiplex PCR; TCRdb stores just in-frame clones and leaves some out. This table holds 270,000 or so clones, approximately 90% found once. Sequenced: PBMCs or T cells enriched from blood (not recorded which). The receptors shown here come from a middle-aged man who had been exposed to COVID-19.

The chain joins TRBV11-3 to TRBJ2-1; D is perhaps TRBD1 (5 bases). Germline values: CDR1 SGHNT, CDR2 YENEEA. V gave up 1 base and J gave up 4 bases, with 11 bases separating them. CDR3 length: 15 amino acids. CDR3 nucleotides: TGTGCCAGCAGCTTAGGTAGGGGCGGATACAATGAGCAGTTCTTC. Translated: CASSLGRGGYNEQFF. The variable domain in full, with the rest retrieved from reference TRBV11-3 and TRBJ2-1, is EAGVVQSPRYKIIEKKQPVAFWCNPISGHNTLYWYLQNLGQGPELLIRYENEEAVDDSQLPKDRFSAERLKGVDSTLKIQPAELGDSAVYLCASSLGRGGYNEQFFGPGTRLTVL.

The J gene is TRBJ1-2, the V gene TRBV20-1, with 8 bases that match TRBD1. Looked up from germline, CDR1 is DFQATT and CDR2 is SNEGSKA (reference sequence). V shed 3 bases and J 8 bases; nucleotides not matched to a gene: 8. The CDR3 is 13 amino acids. This chain's CDR3 is CSASLGTGRGYTF. Here the CDR3 DNA reads TGCAGTGCTAGTCTCGGGACAGGACGCGGCTACACCTTC.

CDR3 coding DNA: TGTGCCAGCAGCCAACAGACAGGGGCCAATTCACCCCTCCACTTT. Residues: CASSQQTGANSPLHF. The gene calls are TRBV3-1 (or the pseudogene TRBV3-2) and TRBJ1-6, with 8 positions matching TRBD1. Trimming cost V 2 bases and J 7 bases; bases outside gene matches: 4. The germline V gene has CDR1 LGHDT and CDR2 YNNKEL (reference sequence). The length of the CDR3 is 15 residues.

J is TRBJ1-1 and V is TRBV28; TRBD1 matches 9 bases. Germline V gene sequence: CDR1 MDHEN, CDR2 SYDVKM. The CDR3 totals 16 residues. Unmatched junction bases numbered 11, after V lost 6 bases and J lost 3 bases. The CDR3: CASREPDRGVDTEAFF. The CDR3 bases are TGTGCCAGCAGAGAGCCGGACAGGGGTGTGGACACTGAAGCTTTCTTT.

The genes are TRBV3-1 (or the pseudogene TRBV3-2) and TRBJ2-1, with a tentative D call TRBD2 (6 bases). From germline, CDR1 is LGHDT and CDR2 YNNKEL (reference sequence). The CDR3 spans 14 residues. Trimming left V 7 bases short and J 3 bases short, with 13 bases between. CDR3 region: CASTPGTGYNEQFF. CDR3 DNA: TGTGCCAGCACGCCAGGGACTGGCTACAATGAGCAGTTCTTC.

This clone was counted a single time. V and J are TRBV5-4 and TRBJ1-1; a weak D match, TRBD1 (5 bases). V was clipped by 1 base and J by 2 bases, with 9 bases between them. The length of the CDR3 is 14 residues. Germline CDR1 SGHNT, CDR2 YYREEE (reference sequence). This chain's CDR3 is CASSLWGGNTEAFF. The CDR3 DNA reads as TGTGCCAGCAGCTTGTGGGGGGGTAACACTGAAGCTTTCTTT.

The chain carries TRBV6-1 and TRBJ2-7; the match to TRBD2 covers 9 bases. Germline loops: CDR1 MNHNS, CDR2 SASEGT. V lost 0 bases to trimming and J lost 7 bases; unmatched junction nucleotides: 10. The CDR3 runs 16 residues. CDR3 sequence: CASSEAIAGVANEQYF. CDR3 bases: TGTGCCAGCAGTGAAGCGATAGCGGGAGTCGCAAATGAGCAGTACTTC.

V usage is TRBV3-1 (or the pseudogene TRBV3-2) and J usage is TRBJ2-1; 9 bases are a match to TRBD2. This CDR3 is built from 15 residues. V was clipped by 1 base and J by 5 bases; unmatched bases: 3. Germline V gene lookup returns CDR1 LGHDT and CDR2 YNNKEL (reference sequence). The CDR3 nucleotides read TGTGCCAGCAGCCAAGCGGCTAGCGGGAACAATGAGCAGTTCTTC. It is translated as CASSQAASGNNEQFF.

The chain links TRBV11-3 to TRBJ1-6, with a weak D call TRBD1 (6 bases). The CDR3 contains 13 residues. Trimming left V 2 bases short and J 10 bases short, with 9 bases between. The germline CDR1 and CDR2 sequences are SGHNT and YENEEA. The CDR3 here is CASSLRTESPLHF. In DNA form, the CDR3 reads TGTGCCAGCAGCTTACGGACAGAATCACCCCTCCACTTT.

This clone was recorded only once. The V call is TRBV7-9, the J call TRBJ2-3; 9 bases match TRBD1. From germline, CDR1 is SEHNR and CDR2 FQNEAQ (reference sequence). The length of the CDR3 is 15 residues. V shed 5 bases and J 3 bases; nucleotides not matched to a gene: 6. CDR3 sequence reads: CASSDTGGRTDTQYF. CDR3 nucleotide sequence: TGTGCCAGCAGCGATACAGGGGGCAGGACAGATACGCAGTATTTT.

The genes are TRBV9 and TRBJ1-6; the D is unclear. The CDR3 length is 13 residues. Trimming left V 2 bases short and J 7 bases short, with 7 bases between. Germline V CDR1 and CDR2: SGDLS, YYNGEE. The CDR3 is CASSVTWNSPLHF. In DNA, the CDR3 is TGTGCCAGCAGCGTTACATGGAATTCACCCCTCCACTTT. Complete variable domain (other parts from reference TRBV9 and TRBJ1-6): DSGVTQTPKHLITATGQRVTLRCSPRSGDLSVYWYQQSLDQGLQFLIQYYNGEERAKGNILERFSAQQFPDLHSELNLSSLELGDSALYFCASSVTWNSPLHFGNGTRLTVT.

This sequence joins TRBV7-9 and TRBJ2-7, with D perhaps TRBD1 (5 bases). V was cut by 10 bases and J by 7 bases, with 20 bases left in between. CDR3 length: 13 amino acids. Germline V gene lookup returns CDR1 SEHNR and CDR2 FQNEAQ (reference sequence). The chain's CDR3 is CAIEHTTTGEQYF. As DNA, the CDR3 is TGTGCCATCGAACACACTACTACAGGAGAGCAGTACTTC.

The chain employs TRBV2 and TRBJ2-7; 7 nucleotides align to TRBD2. J gave up 7 bases and V 7 bases, and 7 bases lay outside the gene matches. This CDR3 is 12 amino acids long. The germline gives CDR1 SNHLY, CDR2 FYNNEI. The CDR3 here is CASMTSFMEQYF. CDR3 in DNA: TGTGCCAGCATGACTAGCTTTATGGAGCAGTACTTC.

This clone was counted a single time. The chain joins TRBV7-2 to TRBJ2-3; TRBD2 aligns across 13 bases. CDR1 and CDR2 (germline): SGHTA, FQGNSA. The CDR3 runs 15 residues. With 5 bases clipped from V and 5 bases from J, the junction kept 4 bases outside the gene matches. DNA of the CDR3: TGTGCCAGCAGCCATGGACTAGCGGGAGAAGATACGCAGTATTTT. Translating it yields CASSHGLAGEDTQYF.

V is TRBV7-3 and J is TRBJ2-2; unclear D gene. The CDR3 runs to 14 residues. V was trimmed by 0 bases and J by 5 bases, leaving 7 bases between them. Germline V gives CDR1 SGHTA, CDR2 FQGTGA. DNA of the CDR3: TGTGCCAGCAGCTTAACGACGCGGACCGGGGAGCTGTTTTTT. This gives the protein CASSLTTRTGELFF.

This sequence joins TRBV6-5 and TRBJ1-5; 8 bases agree with TRBD1. V lost 6 bases to trimming and J lost 7 bases; unmatched junction nucleotides: 8. CDR1 and CDR2 from the germline V gene are MNHEY and SVGAGI. This CDR3 region has 14 residues. CDR3 in DNA: TGTGCCAGCAGCTATAGGACAGGGCGCCAGCCCCAGCATTTT. Translating it yields CASSYRTGRQPQHF.

The chain recombines TRBV28 with TRBJ2-2, with 8 bases aligning to TRBD1. This CDR3 comprises 16 residues. CDR1 and CDR2 from the germline V gene are MDHEN and SYDVKM. J lost 7 bases, V lost 5 bases, and 12 bases had no gene match. CDR3 DNA sequence: TGTGCCAGCAGTGCACCCTTCGACAGGGGCGGCGGGGAGCTGTTTTTT. Protein product: CASSAPFDRGGGELFF.

CDR3 amino acids: CASSESGLAAYNEQFF. The CDR3 nucleotides read TGCGCCAGCAGTGAGTCGGGGCTAGCGGCGTACAATGAGCAGTTCTTC. V gene TRBV10-2 combines with J gene TRBJ2-1; 7 bases align to TRBD2. From germline, CDR1 is WSHSY and CDR2 SAAADI. The CDR3 runs to 16 residues. V dropped 0 bases and J dropped 4; count of bases not matched to a gene: 6.

The rearrangement links TRBV28 to TRBJ2-5; 8 positions agree with TRBD2. Germline loops: CDR1 MDHEN, CDR2 SYDVKM. This CDR3 has 14 amino acids. Trimming removed 3 bases from V and 2 bases from J; junction bases left unmatched: 2. The CDR3 reads CASSFAGGQETQYF. The CDR3 coding sequence is TGTGCCAGCAGTTTTGCGGGGGGACAAGAGACCCAGTACTTC.

The J gene is TRBJ1-1, the V gene TRBV6-5; 7 bases are shared with TRBD1. Germline V gene data show CDR1 as MNHEY and CDR2 as SVGAGI. The CDR3 is 14 residues long. V was clipped by 6 bases and J by 8 bases; unmatched bases: 12. The CDR3 DNA sequence: TGTGCCAGCAGGGTCACCTTGGGACAGAGGGAAGCTTTCTTT. Translation gives CASRVTLGQREAFF.

The chain's CDR3 is CASSLSGGERVYGYTF. The CDR3 region has the DNA TGTGCCAGCAGTTTGTCCGGGGGGGAGAGGGTCTATGGCTACACCTTC. The rearrangement links TRBV27 to TRBJ1-2; perhaps TRBD1 as D (5 bases). CDR1 is MNHEY and CDR2 is SMNVEV in the germline V gene (reference sequence). Trimming removed 3 bases from V and 4 bases from J, with 18 bases in between. This CDR3 has 16 residues.

The genes are TRBV27 and TRBJ2-7, with D tentatively TRBD2 (6 bases). Germline loops: CDR1 MNHEY, CDR2 SMNVEV (reference sequence). There are 14 residues in the CDR3. The V and J ends lost 0 bases and 3 bases respectively, with 9 bases between them. CDR3 DNA: TGTGCCAGCAGTTTATCGTGGGGGGTCTACGAGCAGTACTTC. The encoded protein is CASSLSWGVYEQYF.